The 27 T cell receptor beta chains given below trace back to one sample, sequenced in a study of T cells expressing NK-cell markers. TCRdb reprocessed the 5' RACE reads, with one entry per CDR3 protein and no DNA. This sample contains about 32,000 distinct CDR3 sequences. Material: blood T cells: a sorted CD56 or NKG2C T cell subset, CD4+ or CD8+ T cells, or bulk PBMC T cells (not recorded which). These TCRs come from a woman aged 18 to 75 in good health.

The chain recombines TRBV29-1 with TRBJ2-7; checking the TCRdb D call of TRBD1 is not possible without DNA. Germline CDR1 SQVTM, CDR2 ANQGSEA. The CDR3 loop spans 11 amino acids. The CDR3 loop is CSAGDRGEQYF.

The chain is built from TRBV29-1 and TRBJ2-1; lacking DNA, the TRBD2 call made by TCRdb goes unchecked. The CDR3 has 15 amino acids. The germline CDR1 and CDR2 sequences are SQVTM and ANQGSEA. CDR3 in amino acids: CSVPPGTPPYNEQFF.

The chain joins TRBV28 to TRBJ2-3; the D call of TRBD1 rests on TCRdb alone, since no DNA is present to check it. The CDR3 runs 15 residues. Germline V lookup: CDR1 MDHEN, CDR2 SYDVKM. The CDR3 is CASSFDRGGADTQYF.

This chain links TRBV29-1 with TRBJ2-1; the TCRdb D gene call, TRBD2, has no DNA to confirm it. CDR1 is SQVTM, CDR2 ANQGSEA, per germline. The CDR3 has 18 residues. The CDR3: CSVELAGGPLGSYNEQFF.

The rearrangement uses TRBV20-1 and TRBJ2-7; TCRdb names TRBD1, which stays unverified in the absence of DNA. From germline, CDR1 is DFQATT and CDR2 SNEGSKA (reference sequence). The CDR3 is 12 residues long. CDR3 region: CSAREARPEQYF.

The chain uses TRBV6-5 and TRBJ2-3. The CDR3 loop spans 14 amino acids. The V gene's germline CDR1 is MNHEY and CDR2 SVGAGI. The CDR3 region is CASSFGSSTDTQYF.

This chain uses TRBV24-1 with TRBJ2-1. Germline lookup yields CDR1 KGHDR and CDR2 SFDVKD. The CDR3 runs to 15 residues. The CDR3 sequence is CATSDPARSYNEQFF.

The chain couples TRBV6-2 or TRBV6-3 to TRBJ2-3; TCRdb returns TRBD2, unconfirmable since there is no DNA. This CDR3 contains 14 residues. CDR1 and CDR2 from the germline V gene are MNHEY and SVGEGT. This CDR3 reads CASRVGRVTDTQYF.

The CDR3 region is CASSLDLGTVYGYTF. The chain uses TRBV11-2 and TRBJ1-2; lacking DNA, the TRBD1 call made by TCRdb goes unchecked. This CDR3 comprises 15 residues. Per the germline V gene, CDR1 is SGHAT and CDR2 is FQNNGV.

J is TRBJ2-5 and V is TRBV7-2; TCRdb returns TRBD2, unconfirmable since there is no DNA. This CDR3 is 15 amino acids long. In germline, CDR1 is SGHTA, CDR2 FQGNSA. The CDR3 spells CASTQTSRLGETQYF.

The CDR3 reads CSVELLRSSSYNEQFF. The rearrangement joins TRBV29-1 to TRBJ2-1. Germline CDR1 SQVTM, CDR2 ANQGSEA. This CDR3 comprises 16 residues.

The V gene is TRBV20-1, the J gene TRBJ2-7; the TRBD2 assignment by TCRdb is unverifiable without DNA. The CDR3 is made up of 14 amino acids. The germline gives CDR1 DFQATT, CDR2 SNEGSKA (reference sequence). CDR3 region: CSARDLAVAYEQYF.

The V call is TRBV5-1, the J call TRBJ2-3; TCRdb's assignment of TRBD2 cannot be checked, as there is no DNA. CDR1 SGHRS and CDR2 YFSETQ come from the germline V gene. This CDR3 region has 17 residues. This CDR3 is CASSFGTSGYSTDTQYF.

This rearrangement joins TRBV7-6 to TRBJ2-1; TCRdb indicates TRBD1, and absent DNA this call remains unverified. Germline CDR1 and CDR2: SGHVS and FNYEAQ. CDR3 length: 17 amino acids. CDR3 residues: CASSGLTGIVSYNEQFF.

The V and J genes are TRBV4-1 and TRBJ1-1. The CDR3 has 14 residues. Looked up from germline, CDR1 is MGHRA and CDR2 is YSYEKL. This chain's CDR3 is CASSQAESDTEAFF.

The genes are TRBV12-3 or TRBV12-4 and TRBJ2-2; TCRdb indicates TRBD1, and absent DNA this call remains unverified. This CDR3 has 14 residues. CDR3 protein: CASTGTRNTGELFF.

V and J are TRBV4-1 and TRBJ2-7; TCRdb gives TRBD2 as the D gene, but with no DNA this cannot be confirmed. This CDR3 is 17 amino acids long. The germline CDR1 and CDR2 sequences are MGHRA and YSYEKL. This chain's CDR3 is CASSQVVAGGGIYEQYF.

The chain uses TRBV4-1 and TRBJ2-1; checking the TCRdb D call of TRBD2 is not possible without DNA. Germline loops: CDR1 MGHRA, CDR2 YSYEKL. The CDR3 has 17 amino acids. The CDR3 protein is CASSQGLAGGTNDEQFF.

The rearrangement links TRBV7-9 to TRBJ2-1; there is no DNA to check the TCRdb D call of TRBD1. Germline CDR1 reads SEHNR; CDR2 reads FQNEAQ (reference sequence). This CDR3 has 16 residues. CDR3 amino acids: CASSPPDRERYNEQFF. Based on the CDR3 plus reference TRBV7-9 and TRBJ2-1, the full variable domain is DTGVSQNPRHKITKRGQNVTFRCDPISEHNRLYWYRQTLGQGPEFLTYFQNEAQLEKSRLLSDRFSAERPKGSFSTLEIQRTEQGDSAMYLCASSPPDRERYNEQFFGPGTRLTVL.

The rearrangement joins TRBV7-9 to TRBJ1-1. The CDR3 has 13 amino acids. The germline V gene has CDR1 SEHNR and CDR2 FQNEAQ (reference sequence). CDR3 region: CASSSELNTEAFF.

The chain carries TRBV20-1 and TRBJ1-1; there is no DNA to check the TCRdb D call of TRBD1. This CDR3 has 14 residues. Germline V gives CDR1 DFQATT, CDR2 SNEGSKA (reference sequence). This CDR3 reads CSARDDRGLVEAFF.

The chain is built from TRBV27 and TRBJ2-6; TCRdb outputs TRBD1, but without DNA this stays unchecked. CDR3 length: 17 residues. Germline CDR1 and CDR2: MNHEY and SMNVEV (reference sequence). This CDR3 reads CASSLARGGPGANVLTF.

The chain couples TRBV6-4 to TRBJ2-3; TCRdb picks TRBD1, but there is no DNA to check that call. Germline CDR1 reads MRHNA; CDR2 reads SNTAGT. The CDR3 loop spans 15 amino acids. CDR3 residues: CASSHGTGRTDTQYF.

The CDR3 here is CASSLYAYGYTF. The rearrangement uses TRBV7-9 and TRBJ1-2. From germline, CDR1 is SEHNR and CDR2 FQNEAQ (reference sequence). There are 12 residues in the CDR3.

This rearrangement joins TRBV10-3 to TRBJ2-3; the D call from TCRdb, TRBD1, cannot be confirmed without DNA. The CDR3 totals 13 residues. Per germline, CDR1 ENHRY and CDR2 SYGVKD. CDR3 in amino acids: CAYGPGGIDTQYF.

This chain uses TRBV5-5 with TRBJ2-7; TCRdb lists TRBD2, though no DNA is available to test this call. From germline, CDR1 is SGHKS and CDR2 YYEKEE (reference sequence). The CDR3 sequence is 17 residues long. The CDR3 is CASSRSGSYEVSHEQYF.

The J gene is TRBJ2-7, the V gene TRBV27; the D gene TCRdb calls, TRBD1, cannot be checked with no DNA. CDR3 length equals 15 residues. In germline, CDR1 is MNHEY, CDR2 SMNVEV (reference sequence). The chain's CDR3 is CASSLVGAGTYEQYF.